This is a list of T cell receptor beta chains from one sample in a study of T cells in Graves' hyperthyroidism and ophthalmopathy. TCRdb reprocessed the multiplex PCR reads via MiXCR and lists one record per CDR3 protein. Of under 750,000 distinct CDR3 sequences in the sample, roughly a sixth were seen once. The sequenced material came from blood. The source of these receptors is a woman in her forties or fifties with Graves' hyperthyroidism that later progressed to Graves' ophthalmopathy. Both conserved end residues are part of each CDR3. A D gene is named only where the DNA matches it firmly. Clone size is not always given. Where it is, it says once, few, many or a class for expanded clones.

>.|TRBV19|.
CAGRTTDGSSYNSPLHF
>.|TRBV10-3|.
CAISESGVMNTEAFF
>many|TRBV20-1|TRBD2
CSATSGGANTYNEQFF
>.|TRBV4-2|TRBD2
CASSQVVTSGAQNIQYF
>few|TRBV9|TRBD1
CASSVGQGFSYEQYF
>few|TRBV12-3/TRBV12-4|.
CASSPRAGVRAQPQHF
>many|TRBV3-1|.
CASSQEVLTNYGYTF
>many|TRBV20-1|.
CSARDSSTDTQYF
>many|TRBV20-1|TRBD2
CSARKAGGKETQYF
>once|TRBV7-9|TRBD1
CASSSPDRGYGYTF